This is a list of T cell receptor beta chains from one sample in a study of blood T cells in healthy people across ages. TCRdb ran MiXCR on the 5' RACE reads and lists one entry per CDR3 protein. The data hold under 850,000 distinct CDR3 sequences, with 36% observed a single time. The sequencing sample was made of blood. These receptors all come from a young man in good health. CDR3s include the opening cysteine and the closing phenylalanine or tryptophan. The D gene is left open where the match is weak. Size values are once, few and many counts, or a class for expanded clones, and some rows have none.

j_call | d_call | v_call | clone_size | cdr3_aa | cdr3_nt
TRBJ2-7 | - | TRBV6-2/TRBV6-3 | few | CASSYVGKAYEQYF | TGTGCCAGCAGTTACGTAGGGAAGGCCTACGAGCAGTACTTC
TRBJ1-1 | - | TRBV4-3 | - | CASSQGLENTEAFF | TGCGCCAGCAGCCAAGGTCTGGAGAACACTGAAGCTTTCTTT
TRBJ2-1 | - | TRBV12-3/TRBV12-4 | many | CASSLSGTWGHEQFF | TGTGCCAGCAGTTTATCCGGGACCTGGGGCCATGAGCAGTTCTTC
TRBJ2-3 | TRBD1 | TRBV5-1 | once | CASTGQGSCTQYF | TGCGCCAGCACTGGACAGGGGAGTTGTACGCAGTATTTT
TRBJ2-5 | - | TRBV28 | few | CASSVVQEETQYF | TGTGCCAGCAGTGTGGTCCAGGAAGAGACCCAGTACTTC
TRBJ2-3 | - | TRBV3-1 | few | CASSRNYWGTDTQYF | TGTGCCAGCAGCCGAAACTACTGGGGCACAGATACGCAGTATTTT
TRBJ1-1 | - | TRBV20-1 | - | CSAPAPNTEAFF | TGCAGTGCACCGGCCCCGAACACTGAAGCTTTCTTT
TRBJ2-5 | - | TRBV3-1 | - | CASSRLGVGETQYF | TGTGCCAGCAGCCGATTAGGCGTGGGAGAGACCCAGTACTTC
TRBJ1-1 | - | TRBV12-3/TRBV12-4 | few | CASSLVGKGTEAFF | TGTGCCAGCAGTTTAGTGGGGAAGGGCACTGAAGCTTTCTTT
TRBJ2-1 | TRBD1 | TRBV27 | - | CASSSGQEGFNEQFF | TGTGCCAGCAGTTCCGGACAGGAAGGGTTCAATGAGCAGTTCTTC